Listed below are T cell receptor beta chains from one sample, sequenced in a study of tumor and adjacent non-tumor tissue in lung cancer. TCRdb independently ran MiXCR on the multiplex PCR reads; one entry per CDR3 protein. The data contain some 100,000 distinct CDR3 sequences, 65% of them singletons. Sequencing was performed on distant non-tumor lung tissue. The receptors stem from a man between 25 and 39 years old with non-small cell lung cancer. Both conserved end residues are part of each CDR3. The order of the fields is V gene, clone size, CDR3 protein. Not all rows give a size; the values are once, few, many and, for expanded clones, a class.

TRBV20-1 | - | CSAREQGVFEQYF
TRBV6-1 | many | CASSELQETQYF
TRBV4-1 | - | CASSQDETGYNQPQHF
TRBV6-2/TRBV6-3 | many | CASRTSGDNEQFF
TRBV10-2 | - | CTSSESGWGDTQYF
TRBV20-1 | many | CSARPWRDYNEQFF
TRBV20-1 | many | CSASVGREPNEQFF
TRBV20-1 | many | CSAREPPVNTEAFF
TRBV20-1 | few | CSAKRQSRNTIYF
TRBV20-1 | many | CSAHGFRTGEAFF
TRBV5-4 | few | CASSLRGVRGQFF
TRBV20-1 | - | CSALIGRLLETQYF
TRBV20-1 | - | CSAPLPGGRSQETQYF
TRBV12-3/TRBV12-4 | once | CARSFRLAGGSWYEQFF
TRBV20-1 | - | CSARDQCRGYSPLHF
TRBV4-2 | - | CTSRQDLPSGDSYEQYF
TRBV20-1 | - | CSASGQSTGETFF
TRBV6-5 | - | CASSYDAVGGQYF
TRBV11-1 | - | CAISLLASDTQYF
TRBV30 | - | CAWSRGSYTGELFF
TRBV20-1 | many | CSARALSGSETDTQYF